This T cell receptor beta chain was found in a study of immune evolution from preneoplasia to lung adenocarcinoma. Looking at the study overall: HLA loss of heterozygosity: 5.5% to 8.5% AIS, roughly 15% MIA, more than 25% ADC, none AAH.

As concerns this clone: What it recognizes is unknown.

Patient tissue came from resections in Japan or China, 2014–2017. Two lung cancer pathologists independently confirmed each histologic diagnosis. Assay: immunoSEQ multiplex PCR; the TCRdb copy retains only in-frame clones and omits some. The table includes about 5,000 clones, over 75% detected once. The CDR3 sequence is 18 residues long. Germline lookup yields CDR1 SQVTM and CDR2 ANQGSEA. J lost 4 bases, V lost 4 bases, and 13 bases had no gene match. Points from the study as a whole: KRAS-mutant nodules had the highest T cell clonality.

This sequence was found in a person aged 70 to 85 with lung adenocarcinoma. The sequenced material came from FFPE atypical adenomatous hyperplasia tissue from the lung. Sample subset: atypical adenomatous hyperplasia (AAH), lung preneoplasia. V gene TRBV29-1 combines with J gene TRBJ2-2, with 12 bases identical to TRBD2. The CDR3 sequence: CSVGNRLAGVGVTGELFF. The CDR3 coding sequence is TGCAGCGTTGGTAACAGACTAGCGGGAGTCGGGGTCACCGGGGAGCTGTTTTTT.